These T cell receptor beta chains were read from a single sample in a study of cytomegalovirus exposure and HLA in healthy donors. Assay: immunoSEQ multiplex PCR; the TCRdb copy retains only in-frame clones and omits some. The data show a few hundred thousand clones, 75% to 85% seen once. Sequencing was done on a sample of PBMCs. The receptors were gathered from a girl aged 5-17 years in good health and CMV-seronegative. The CDR3 runs from the conserved cysteine through the conserved F or W. D genes are given only for firm matches. Clone size is given for some rows only: seen once, a few or many times, or a class if the clone is expanded.

clone size,J gene,D gene,V gene,CDR3 protein,CDR3 DNA
.,TRBJ1-1,.,TRBV7-3,CASSSGQTNTEAFF,TGTGCCAGCAGCTCGGGACAAACGAACACTGAAGCTTTCTTT
.,TRBJ1-1,.,TRBV6-1,CASKRNTEAFF,TGTGCCAGCAAGAGGAACACTGAAGCTTTCTTT
few,TRBJ1-2,.,TRBV5-1,CASSLTGYVADGYTF,TGCGCCAGCAGCTTAACAGGGTATGTGGCAGATGGCTACACCTTC
.,TRBJ2-3,TRBD2,TRBV11-2,CASSLRSGTTDTQYF,TGTGCCAGCAGCCTACGAAGCGGGACCACAGATACGCAGTATTTT
once,TRBJ1-4,.,TRBV7-6,CASSGRGRGVEKLFF,TGTGCCAGCAGCGGCAGGGGAAGAGGGGTAGAAAAACTGTTTTTT
.,TRBJ2-1,TRBD2,TRBV4-3,CASSQDWSLAGGNEQFF,TGCGCCAGCAGCCAAGATTGGTCGCTAGCGGGGGGGAATGAGCAGTTCTTC
few,TRBJ2-2,TRBD1,TRBV19,CASSPKQGMTGELFF,TGTGCCAGTAGTCCAAAACAGGGGATGACCGGGGAGCTGTTTTTT
.,TRBJ2-7,TRBD2,TRBV4-1,CASSQFLAGATYEQYF,TGCGCCAGCAGCCAGTTTCTAGCGGGGGCCACCTACGAGCAGTACTTC
.,TRBJ2-1,TRBD2,TRBV28,CASSVAGVGIEQFF,TGTGCCAGCAGTGTAGCGGGGGTAGGGATTGAGCAGTTCTTC
.,TRBJ2-2,.,TRBV4-1,CASSQGRANTGELFF,TGCGCCAGCAGCCAAGGACGGGCGAACACCGGGGAGCTGTTTTTT
.,TRBJ1-4,.,TRBV6-6,CASSLTTAPNEKLFF,TGTGCCAGCAGTTTAACGACAGCCCCGAATGAAAAACTGTTTTTT
.,TRBJ2-7,.,TRBV5-4,CASSLVSDEQYF,TGTGCCAGCAGCTTGGTCAGCGACGAGCAGTACTTC
.,TRBJ1-5,.,TRBV4-1,CASSQEMSVNQPQHF,TGCGCCAGCAGCCAAGAAATGTCAGTCAATCAGCCCCAGCATTTT
.,TRBJ1-1,.,TRBV6-5,CASSYLATGTEAFF,TGTGCCAGCAGTTACCTAGCTACCGGGACTGAAGCTTTCTTT
.,TRBJ1-5,.,TRBV28,CASRGMDRPNQPQHF,TGTGCCAGCAGGGGAATGGACAGACCCAATCAGCCCCAGCATTTT
.,TRBJ2-1,TRBD2,TRBV6-6,CASSRTSGSRVEQFF,TGTGCCAGCAGTCGGACTAGCGGGAGTAGAGTTGAGCAGTTCTTC
.,TRBJ2-7,.,TRBV28,CASSLENSSYEQYF,TGTGCCAGCAGTTTGGAGAATAGCTCCTACGAGCAGTACTTC
.,TRBJ2-3,TRBD2,TRBV19,CATAGGQDTQYF,TGTGCCACGGCGGGAGGTCAAGATACGCAGTATTTT
.,TRBJ2-7,.,TRBV6-5,CASRPNKYSYEQYF,TGTGCCAGCAGGCCAAACAAGTATTCCTACGAGCAGTACTTC
.,TRBJ1-1,TRBD1,TRBV9,CASSPHFRGTEAFF,TGTGCCAGCAGCCCCCATTTCAGGGGGACTGAAGCTTTCTTT
.,TRBJ2-7,.,TRBV15,CATGKYGDKSVYEQYF,TGTGCCACCGGGAAATACGGGGACAAATCCGTCTACGAGCAGTACTTC
.,TRBJ2-3,TRBD2,TRBV30,CAWSESWLAGGPSGADTQYF,TGTGCCTGGAGTGAGAGCTGGCTAGCGGGAGGGCCCTCCGGGGCAGATACGCAGTATTTT
few,TRBJ1-1,.,TRBV7-2,CASSPSVSTEAFF,TGTGCCAGCAGCCCAAGTGTGAGCACTGAAGCTTTCTTT
.,TRBJ1-2,TRBD1,TRBV25-1,CASRIGTEVSF,TGTGCCAGCAGGATAGGGACAGAAGTTTCCTTC
.,TRBJ1-1,.,TRBV18,CASSPTSGENTEAFF,TGTGCCAGCTCACCAACCTCCGGGGAGAACACTGAAGCTTTCTTT
.,TRBJ1-5,TRBD1,TRBV4-2,CASSIDGQDNQPQHF,TGTGCCAGCAGTATAGACGGACAGGACAATCAGCCCCAGCATTTT
few,TRBJ1-1,.,TRBV6-5,CASSYSGRGTEAFF,TGTGCCAGCAGTTACTCGGGCAGGGGCACTGAAGCTTTCTTT
.,TRBJ2-1,TRBD1,TRBV6-1,CATPLKGQRYNEQFF,TGTGCCACCCCTTTAAAGGGACAGAGATACAATGAGCAGTTCTTC
.,TRBJ2-5,TRBD1,TRBV19,CASSIGGTGGTETQYF,TGTGCCAGTAGTATAGGAGGGACAGGGGGCACAGAGACCCAGTACTTC
.,TRBJ2-3,.,TRBV4-3,CASSQQSTDTQYF,TGCGCCAGCAGCCAACAAAGCACAGATACGCAGTATTTT
.,TRBJ2-3,TRBD2,TRBV7-9,CASSLGLAPSTDTQYF,TGTGCCAGCAGCTTAGGACTAGCGCCTAGCACAGATACGCAGTATTTT
.,TRBJ1-6,.,TRBV7-2,CASSPSALKSSYNSPLHF,TGTGCCAGCAGTCCTAGTGCCCTCAAAAGCTCCTATAATTCACCCCTCCACTTT
few,TRBJ1-4,TRBD1,TRBV28,CASSPGQRNEKLFF,TGTGCCAGCAGCCCGGGACAGCGAAATGAAAAACTGTTTTTT
.,TRBJ1-1,.,TRBV29-1,CSVEDRRDGKVTEAFF,TGCAGCGTTGAAGATCGGAGGGACGGAAAGGTCACTGAAGCTTTCTTT
.,TRBJ1-4,.,TRBV5-6,CASSNGDTEKLFF,TGTGCCAGCAGCAATGGGGACACCGAAAAACTGTTTTTT
.,TRBJ2-5,.,TRBV19,CASSIGSGVMRTQYF,TGTGCCAGTAGTATCGGGTCAGGGGTTATGAGGACCCAGTACTTC
.,TRBJ1-5,.,TRBV2,CASSEARVQPQHF,TGTGCCAGCAGTGAAGCGCGAGTTCAGCCCCAGCATTTT
once,TRBJ2-7,.,TRBV29-1,CSVSDKPYEQYF,TGCAGCGTTTCAGACAAACCCTACGAGCAGTACTTC
.,TRBJ2-5,.,TRBV5-1,CASSLSGQETQYF,TGCGCCAGCAGCTTGTCAGGACAAGAGACCCAGTACTTC
once,TRBJ2-7,.,TRBV28,CASAGGAPDEQYF,TGTGCCAGCGCCGGAGGGGCGCCGGACGAGCAGTACTTC
.,TRBJ1-1,.,TRBV10-3,CATRGGTEAFF,TGTGCCACGAGGGGGGGGACTGAAGCTTTCTTT
once,TRBJ1-6,TRBD1,TRBV2,CARRQGNTGSYNSPLHF,TGTGCCAGACGACAGGGAAATACTGGGTCCTATAATTCACCCCTCCACTTT
.,TRBJ1-3,.,TRBV4-3,CASSQIRGSGNTIYF,TGCGCCAGCAGCCAGATTAGGGGCTCTGGAAACACCATATATTTT
.,TRBJ1-5,TRBD1,TRBV25-1,CASSKQGNNQPQHF,TGTGCCAGCAGTAAACAGGGGAATAATCAGCCCCAGCATTTT
.,TRBJ1-1,TRBD1,TRBV5-1,CASSGQGGGTEAFF,TGCGCCAGCAGCGGACAGGGGGGTGGCACTGAAGCTTTCTTT
.,TRBJ2-3,TRBD2,TRBV4-1,CASSGLAGGQGDTQYF,TGCGCCAGCAGCGGACTAGCGGGAGGGCAGGGAGATACGCAGTATTTT
.,TRBJ2-1,TRBD2,TRBV5-5,CASSLVGLAGSYNEQFF,TGTGCCAGCAGCTTGGTGGGCCTAGCGGGATCCTACAATGAGCAGTTCTTC
.,TRBJ2-2,.,TRBV6-5,CASSYFGSGELFF,TGTGCCAGCAGTTATTTCGGTTCCGGGGAGCTGTTTTTT
.,TRBJ1-5,TRBD1,TRBV11-2,CASSLNERTGDQPQHF,TGTGCCAGCAGCCTGAATGAGCGGACAGGGGATCAGCCCCAGCATTTT
.,TRBJ2-1,.,TRBV28,CASSFLRSSYNEQFF,TGTGCCAGCAGTTTTTTACGGAGCTCCTACAATGAGCAGTTCTTC
.,TRBJ1-2,.,TRBV5-1,CASSAGHGGYTF,TGCGCCAGTAGCGCAGGGCACGGTGGCTACACCTTC
.,TRBJ1-3,.,TRBV7-2,CASSSSAWGDTIYF,TGTGCCAGCAGTTCCTCAGCTTGGGGGGACACCATATATTTT
.,TRBJ2-5,TRBD2,TRBV9,CASSLGLAGGPGETQYF,TGTGCCAGCAGCTTAGGACTAGCGGGAGGGCCTGGCGAGACCCAGTACTTC
.,TRBJ1-2,TRBD1,TRBV9,CASSATGKTRGYTF,TGTGCCAGCAGCGCGACAGGGAAAACACGCGGCTACACCTTC
.,TRBJ2-5,.,TRBV30,CAWSAQEQETQYF,TGTGCCTGGAGCGCACAAGAACAAGAGACCCAGTACTTC
.,TRBJ1-5,.,TRBV5-4,CASSLGRDQPQHF,TGTGCCAGCAGCTTGGGTCGGGATCAGCCCCAGCATTTT
.,TRBJ2-7,.,TRBV7-6,CASSLEGMGTGTYEQYF,TGTGCCAGCAGCTTAGAGGGGATGGGTACAGGGACCTACGAGCAGTACTTC